This T cell receptor (beta chain) appears in the sequencing data of a study of beta chain features in type 1 diabetes. Study conclusions and caveats: Among patients with Type 1 diabetes, TCRB CDR3s were moderately but significantly shorter in every one of the four CD4+ subsets. Among type 1 diabetes patients, VDJ junctions had fewer insertions and more deletions. PCR might pick shorter templates more often, in the same way for patients and controls.

Germline V gene lookup returns CDR1 SGHTA and CDR2 FQGNSA. The CDR3 sequence is 14 residues long. The V and J ends lost 3 bases and 4 bases respectively, with 12 bases between them. Sampling consisted of one heparinised blood draw per donor, averaging around 120 mL. TCRB transcripts that were expressed got sequenced, as all of the isolated RNA had been reverse transcribed. The table came from immunoSEQ multiplex PCR; TCRdb's copy has only in-frame clones and leaves some out. The table lists under 900,000 clones, 15% to 20% of them singletons. As to this clone: As yet, its antigen is unknown.

The TCR comes from a woman under 30 in good health. Sequenced: naive CD4+ T cells from blood. This chain joins TRBV7-2 and TRBJ1-1; D uncertain. The CDR3 loop reads CASSLAGLATEAFF. The CDR3 nucleotides read TGTGCCAGCAGCTTGGCGGGTTTGGCCACTGAAGCTTTCTTT.